The 26 T cell receptor beta chains below all came from one sample that was sequenced in a study of human T cells and chemical hapten exposure. The sample's time point: pre-sensitization, week 0. Stated treatment: therapeutic diphenylcyclopropenone sensitization with weekly scalp DPC. TCRdb passed the RACE reads through MiXCR, listing each CDR3 protein once. The table has fewer than 300,000 distinct CDR3 sequences, about 9.4% seen once. Here the sequenced sample was whole blood, taken in connection with sensitization to the hapten diphenylcyclopropenone (DPC). The receptor set was obtained from a woman aged 40-49 years with alopecia areata. Some clones in this sample may be carry-over from other donors' samples.

This clonotype was observed a few times. The V gene is TRBV6-5, the J gene TRBJ2-5; weak D call: TRBD1 (6 bases). V gave up 6 bases and J gave up 2 bases, with 22 bases separating them. The CDR3 sequence is 17 residues long. CDR1 is MNHEY and CDR2 is SVGAGI in the germline V gene. The CDR3 DNA follows: TGTGCCAGCAGGAAATTCCCGGGCCCAGGGGCTCAAGAGACCCAGTACTTC. Its protein is CASRKFPGPGAQETQYF.

In this sample, this clonotype turned up many times. This chain links TRBV28 with TRBJ2-1; D is unclear. The CDR3 contains 16 residues. V lost 7 bases to trimming and J lost 0 bases, with 16 bases between them. Germline V gene sequence: CDR1 MDHEN, CDR2 SYDVKM. The CDR3 coding sequence is TGTGCCAGCAAGAGTTCTAGTGGAGCCTCCTACAATGAGCAGTTCTTC. This encodes CASKSSSGASYNEQFF.

This clonotype was seen only a few times. The chain carries TRBV29-1 and TRBJ2-3; maybe TRBD1 (6 bases). The V end lost 5 bases, the J end lost 3 bases, and 12 bases lay between the germline ends. The CDR3 is 13 amino acids. Germline CDR1 is SQVTM and CDR2 is ANQGSEA. The CDR3 DNA reads as TGCAGCGTTCGCGAGGGGGTGACAGATACGCAGTATTTT. Translating it yields CSVREGVTDTQYF.

There are a few counts of this clonotype. The chain links TRBV7-9 to TRBJ2-6; D might be TRBD2 (5 bases). V lost 5 bases and J 0 bases, leaving 14 bases between the germline ends. The CDR3 is 17 amino acids. Germline loops: CDR1 SEHNR, CDR2 FQNEAQ (reference sequence). The CDR3, as DNA: TGTGCCAGCAGCACGAGTCGGGATGTCTCTGGGGCCAACGTCCTGACTTTC. It yields the protein CASSTSRDVSGANVLTF.

The genes are TRBV3-1 and TRBJ1-1, with TRBD1 identical over 8 bases. Germline loops: CDR1 LGHDT, CDR2 YNNKEL (reference sequence). Trimming at V came to 0 bases and at J to 3 bases, leaving 6 bases not matched to a gene. CDR3 length: 16 residues. The CDR3 bases are TGTGCCAGCAGCCAAGACTTCAGGGGGCGATACACTGAAGCTTTCTTT. It specifies CASSQDFRGRYTEAFF.

V gene TRBV18 combines with J gene TRBJ2-7, with TRBD2 matching over 7 bases. J gave up 7 bases and V 3 bases, and 15 bases lay outside the gene matches. The CDR3 spans 16 residues. Germline CDR1 and CDR2: KGHSH and LQKENI. CDR3 nucleotides: TGTGCCAGCTCACCCTCTAGCGGATCAGGATTTTCTGAGCAGTACTTC. This encodes CASSPSSGSGFSEQYF.

The genes are TRBV7-2 and TRBJ1-2; D call uncertain. V lost 5 bases and J lost 8, with 24 bases in between. The CDR3 extends over 16 amino acids. From germline, CDR1 is SGHTA and CDR2 FQGNSA. The CDR3 reads CASSLLLEATGYGYTF. CDR3 bases: TGTGCCAGCAGCCTCCTATTGGAGGCTACCGGCTACGGCTACACCTTC.

This chain joins TRBV10-3 and TRBJ1-5; 8 nucleotides align to TRBD1. The CDR3 is 14 amino acids. CDR1 is ENHRY, CDR2 SYGVKD, per germline. With 0 bases clipped from V and 13 bases from J, the junction kept 8 bases outside the gene matches. The CDR3 DNA is TGTGCCATCAGTGAGTCTTTGGGGACAGGATCTCAGCATTTT. Protein sequence: CAISESLGTGSQHF.

This clonotype showed up many times. J is TRBJ2-3 and V is TRBV7-2; TRBD2 agrees at 9 bases. Germline assignment: CDR1 SGHTA and CDR2 FQGNSA. The J segment lost 2 bases and the V segment lost 4 bases, leaving 4 bases of the junction unmatched. The CDR3 runs 15 residues. CDR3 nucleotides: TGTGCCAGCAGCTGGGCGGGAGGGCCCACAGATACGCAGTATTTT. Translation gives CASSWAGGPTDTQYF.

V usage is TRBV7-2 and J usage is TRBJ1-1; D might be TRBD1 (6 bases). V lost 2 bases and J lost 0, with 13 bases in between. Germline lookup yields CDR1 SGHTA and CDR2 FQGNSA. CDR3 size: 16 residues. The DNA of the CDR3 is TGTGCCAGCAGCTTACGGACAGTCTCAATGAACACTGAAGCTTTCTTT. Translated: CASSLRTVSMNTEAFF.

The chain recombines TRBV30 with TRBJ2-3; 7 positions match TRBD2. Trimming cost V 0 bases and J 8 bases; bases outside gene matches: 8. CDR1 and CDR2 from the germline V gene are GTSNPN and SVGIG (reference sequence). The CDR3 is made up of 14 amino acids. The CDR3 region is CAWSVHGGSGTQYF. The CDR3 nucleotides read TGTGCCTGGAGTGTACACGGCGGGAGTGGTACGCAGTATTTT.

This clonotype was picked up a small number of times. The V and J genes are TRBV4-1 and TRBJ2-7; TRBD2 matches at 8 bases. Germline assignment: CDR1 MGHRA and CDR2 YSYEKL. There are 16 residues in the CDR3. After removal of 0 bases from V and 3 bases from J, the junction contained 7 bases not matched to a gene. CDR3 sequence reads: CASSQDLGTRVYEQYF. The CDR3 region has the DNA TGCGCCAGCAGCCAAGATCTTGGGACTAGGGTCTACGAGCAGTACTTC.

This clonotype appeared a few times. Its ends do not fully match the called genes, so a read error is possible. This chain joins TRBV7-3 and TRBJ1-1; no clear D. The CDR3 loop spans 14 amino acids. Germline V gene sequence: CDR1 SGHTA, CDR2 FQGTGA. CDR3 DNA: TGTGCCAGCAGTCAGCACGCCCAGAACCCTGAAGCTTTCTTT. Its protein is CASSQHAQNPEAFF.

This chain joins TRBV7-6 and TRBJ1-2; 8 bases line up with TRBD1. The V and J ends lost 2 bases and 8 bases, in that order; junction bases with no gene match: 7. This CDR3 has 14 amino acids. CDR1 and CDR2 from the germline V gene are SGHVS and FNYEAQ. DNA for the CDR3: TGTGCCAGCAGCTTAACCCAGGGGGCGATAGGCTACACCTTC. Its translation: CASSLTQGAIGYTF.

This clonotype was seen more than once but under ten times. This chain uses TRBV27 with TRBJ2-7, with a possible D match to TRBD2 (6 bases). The V gene's germline CDR1 is MNHEY and CDR2 SMNVEV (reference sequence). The CDR3 extends over 14 amino acids. V shed 8 bases and J shed 3 bases, with 17 bases lying between them. CDR3 bases: TGTGCCAGCGGTCCCGGGACTCTTTTCTACGAGCAGTACTTC. Amino acid sequence: CASGPGTLFYEQYF.

This clonotype was counted a few times. V and J are TRBV6-2 or TRBV6-3 and TRBJ1-5, with D possibly matching TRBD1 (5 bases). Trimming cost V 6 bases and J 7 bases, with 13 bases left between them. Germline-derived CDR1 and CDR2 are MNHEY and SVGEGT. The CDR3 consists of 13 residues. The CDR3 DNA is TGTGCCAGCAGCCGGGGGGAGGAACAGCCCCAGCATTTT. As protein: CASSRGEEQPQHF.

This clonotype was observed many times. The chain combines TRBV6-2 or TRBV6-3 with TRBJ2-7; TRBD1 matches 10 bases. Trimming cost V 7 bases and J 2 bases; bases outside gene matches: 11. Germline-derived CDR1 and CDR2 are MNHEY and SVGEGT. The CDR3 spans 16 residues. CDR3 sequence: CASTLDRGRPTYEQYF. The CDR3 region has the DNA TGTGCCAGCACCCTTGACAGGGGGCGGCCCACCTACGAGCAGTACTTC.

This clonotype has ten or more counts. The rearrangement joins TRBV10-3 to TRBJ1-1, with D possibly matching TRBD1 (6 bases). Germline CDR1 ENHRY, CDR2 SYGVKD. CDR3 length equals 14 residues. V was shortened by 3 bases and J by 1 base, with 9 bases between the two germline ends. The CDR3 loop is CAISDRGANTEAFF. DNA of the CDR3: TGTGCCATCAGTGATCGGGGGGCGAACACTGAAGCTTTCTTT.

This clonotype was seen repeatedly, ten times or more. This sequence joins TRBV6-2 or TRBV6-3 and TRBJ2-1; 11 bases map to TRBD1. The germline gives CDR1 MNHEY, CDR2 SVGEGT. With V trimmed by 4 bases and J by 4 bases, 6 bases remained unmatched. CDR3 length: 16 residues. In DNA, the CDR3 is TGTGCCAGCAGTTTCCGGACAGGGGGCAATTACAATGAGCAGTTCTTC. Protein: CASSFRTGGNYNEQFF.

This chain links TRBV4-3 with TRBJ2-2, with TRBD2 as a possible D gene (5 bases). The germline gives CDR1 LGHNA, CDR2 YSLEER. CDR3 length equals 16 residues. V was pared by 1 base and J by 3 bases, with 12 bases between. The CDR3 protein is CASSQGAGLDTGELFF. DNA for the CDR3: TGCGCCAGCAGCCAAGGGGCGGGTCTAGACACCGGGGAGCTGTTTTTT.

This clonotype was counted a few times. This rearrangement joins TRBV7-2 to TRBJ2-1; TRBD2 matches at 12 bases. Trimming at V came to 9 bases and at J to 0 bases, leaving 12 bases not matched to a gene. The CDR3 spans 18 residues. Germline V gives CDR1 SGHTA, CDR2 FQGNSA. The CDR3: CARQRGTSGPSSYNEQFF. In DNA, the CDR3 is TGTGCCAGACAGAGGGGGACTAGCGGGCCAAGCTCCTACAATGAGCAGTTCTTC.

This clonotype was picked up a small number of times. CDR3 loop: CASSLKGDSINEQFF. Here the CDR3 DNA reads TGTGCCAGCAGCTTAAAGGGGGACTCTATCAATGAGCAGTTCTTC. The gene calls are TRBV7-3 and TRBJ2-1; D could derive from TRBD1 or TRBD2 (6 bases each). Trimming pared 1 base from V and 6 bases from J, leaving 13 bases between. CDR3 length: 15 amino acids. In germline, CDR1 is SGHTA, CDR2 FQGTGA.

The chain is built from TRBV7-9 and TRBJ1-5; possibly TRBD1 for D (6 bases). Germline loops: CDR1 SEHNR, CDR2 FQNEAQ (reference sequence). The ends were cut back, 5 bases at V and 4 bases at J, with 15 bases in the middle. This CDR3 has 15 amino acids. CDR3 sequence: CASSPVGGTNQPQHF. DNA of the CDR3: TGTGCCAGCAGCCCCGTAGGGGGTACGAATCAGCCCCAGCATTTT.

In its sample, this clonotype was seen a few times. The V gene is TRBV20-1, the J gene TRBJ1-1, with 7 nucleotides matching TRBD1. The germline gives CDR1 DFQATT, CDR2 SNEGSKA (reference sequence). V shed 0 bases and J 0 bases; nucleotides not matched to a gene: 10. The CDR3 has 17 amino acids. CDR3 nucleotides: TGCAGTGCTAGAGATTCGGTGACAGGGAGCATGAACACTGAAGCTTTCTTT. Amino acid sequence: CSARDSVTGSMNTEAFF.

A few counts support this clonotype. The chain combines TRBV6-2 or TRBV6-3 with TRBJ2-5; perhaps D is TRBD1 or TRBD2 (5 bases each). V was shortened by 5 bases and J by 0 bases, with 16 bases between the two germline ends. CDR1 and CDR2 (germline): MNHEY, SVGEGT. The CDR3 contains 16 residues. CDR3 nucleotide sequence: TGTGCCAGCAGTCCCGGGGCGGCTCGGTACCAAGAGACCCAGTACTTC. Encoded protein: CASSPGAARYQETQYF.

This clonotype was counted between two and nine times. The chain recombines TRBV10-3 with TRBJ2-1, with a tentative D call TRBD1 (6 bases). The CDR3 runs to 14 residues. The germline V and J ends were trimmed by 8 bases and 4 bases, with 15 bases remaining between them. The V gene's germline CDR1 is ENHRY and CDR2 SYGVKD. This chain's CDR3 is CAIQGQDRYNEQFF. The CDR3 coding sequence is TGTGCCATCCAAGGGCAAGACAGGTACAATGAGCAGTTCTTC.